The 28 T cell receptor beta chains presented below share a single source sample, sequenced in a study of cytomegalovirus exposure and HLA in healthy donors. 13 Jbeta primers and 60 Vbeta primers were used for the PCR. Clones were sequenced by immunoSEQ multiplex PCR, and TCRdb holds only the in-frame ones, with some missing. The repertoire holds more than 150,000 clones, around 80% seen once, with under 2% in the top ten. Sequencing input: PBMCs. These receptors were taken from a woman aged 30 to 39 in good health and CMV-seronegative.

The V gene is TRBV5-1, the J gene TRBJ2-5, with D maybe TRBD1 (6 bases). Between the trimmed V and J ends, which lost 2 bases and 1 base, there was a span of 12 bases. The CDR3 has 15 residues. In germline, CDR1 is SGHRS, CDR2 YFSETQ. The DNA of the CDR3 is TGCGCCAGCAGCTTCTTACAGGGACCCCAAGAGACCCAGTACTTC. This sequence encodes CASSFLQGPQETQYF.

The CDR3 loop is CASSTTGGDTEAFF. In nucleotides, the CDR3 is TGTGCCAGCAGTACAACAGGGGGCGACACTGAAGCTTTCTTT. This chain connects TRBV2 to TRBJ1-1, with 9 positions matching TRBD1. The V gene end was trimmed by 5 bases and the J gene end by 3 bases; junction bases not matched to a gene: 4. Germline CDR1 SNHLY, CDR2 FYNNEI. The CDR3 spans 14 residues.

This chain links TRBV7-7 with TRBJ2-5; 8 nucleotides agree with TRBD1. CDR1 SSHAT and CDR2 FNYEAQ come from the germline V gene (reference sequence). CDR3 length: 15 residues. The ends lost 2 bases at V and 3 bases at J; junction bases unmatched: 5. CDR3 loop: CASSLPTGGEETQYF. DNA of the CDR3: TGTGCCAGCAGCTTACCCACAGGGGGTGAAGAGACCCAGTACTTC.

The chain is built from TRBV10-3 and TRBJ2-7; D is ambiguous. The germline gives CDR1 ENHRY, CDR2 SYGVKD. The ends were cut back, 4 bases at V and 4 bases at J, with 8 bases in the middle. The CDR3 sequence is 12 residues long. This CDR3 reads CAISARSYEQYF. The CDR3 nucleotides read TGTGCCATCAGTGCTAGGTCATACGAGCAGTACTTC.

The chain carries TRBV5-1 and TRBJ2-7, with TRBD2 as a possible D gene (7 bases). The V gene lost 1 base and the J gene lost 3 bases, with 11 bases spanning the gap. This CDR3 spans 14 amino acids. Germline V CDR1 and CDR2: SGHRS, YFSETQ. The CDR3 DNA follows: TGCGCCAGCAGCTTGACGGGGGGCAACTACGAGCAGTACTTC. It codes for CASSLTGGNYEQYF.

The chain carries TRBV6-5 and TRBJ2-5; 8 positions match TRBD1. The end of the DNA aligns better with TRBJ2-7, so the J call may be wrong. Germline V gene sequence: CDR1 MNHEY, CDR2 SVGAGI. This CDR3 region has 12 residues. The DNA for the CDR3 is TGTGCCAGCAGCAACACAGGGGGCGAGCAGTACTTC. It codes for CASSNTGGEQYF.

V gene TRBV5-1 combines with J gene TRBJ1-1; possibly TRBD1 for D (5 bases). Trimming cost V 0 bases and J 3 bases, with 12 bases left between them. CDR1 and CDR2 from the germline V gene are SGHRS and YFSETQ. The CDR3 contains 15 residues. CDR3 DNA sequence: TGCGCCAGCAGCTTGGGACGGGGGGGATACACTGAAGCTTTCTTT. It specifies CASSLGRGGYTEAFF.

V usage is TRBV9 and J usage is TRBJ2-7; D is perhaps TRBD2 (5 bases). V was clipped by 3 bases and J by 3 bases, with 19 bases between them. The CDR3 consists of 16 residues. The germline V gene has CDR1 SGDLS and CDR2 YYNGEE. For the CDR3, the DNA is TGTGCCAGCAGCGCACGTGTAAGAGCGGATCACTACGAGCAGTACTTC. As protein: CASSARVRADHYEQYF.

The V call is TRBV5-1, the J call TRBJ2-5, with unresolved D. Germline V CDR1 and CDR2: SGHRS, YFSETQ. Trimming stripped 4 bases from V and 1 base from J, with 14 bases between. This CDR3 has 15 residues. CDR3: CASSPRLARQETQYF. The CDR3 nucleotides read TGCGCCAGCAGCCCTAGGTTAGCCCGCCAAGAGACCCAGTACTTC.

This sequence joins TRBV19 and TRBJ1-1; D gene unclear. The germline gives CDR1 LNHDA, CDR2 SQIVND (reference sequence). Trimming shortened V by 3 bases and J by 1 base, and 6 bases separated the two germline ends. The CDR3 loop spans 13 amino acids. The CDR3 region has the DNA TGTGCCAGTAGTATCTTCAGGAACACTGAAGCTTTCTTT. The encoded protein is CASSIFRNTEAFF. The whole variable domain, remainder taken from reference TRBV19 and TRBJ1-1, is DGGITQSPKYLFRKEGQNVTLSCEQNLNHDAMYWYRQDPGQGLRLIYYSQIVNDFQKGDIAEGYSVSREKKESFPLTVTSAQKNPTAFYLCASSIFRNTEAFFGQGTRLTVV.

The V call is TRBV9, the J call TRBJ2-3; 7 bases match TRBD2. The V gene's germline CDR1 is SGDLS and CDR2 YYNGEE. The ends lost 3 bases at V and 0 bases at J; junction bases unmatched: 4. The CDR3 is made up of 15 amino acids. The CDR3, as DNA: TGTGCCAGCAGCGCCGTGGGGGGGAGCACAGATACGCAGTATTTT. Encoded protein: CASSAVGGSTDTQYF.

V gene TRBV5-4 combines with J gene TRBJ1-1, with unresolved D. CDR1 is SGHNT and CDR2 is YYREEE in the germline V gene (reference sequence). Trimming took 3 bases from V and 4 from J, leaving 10 bases between them. The CDR3 has 13 amino acids. The CDR3 loop is CASSSRRGTEAFF. In DNA form, the CDR3 reads TGTGCCAGCAGCTCAAGGAGAGGCACTGAAGCTTTCTTT. The variable domain in full, with the rest retrieved from reference TRBV5-4 and TRBJ1-1, is ETGVTQSPTHLIKTRGQQVTLRCSSQSGHNTVSWYQQALGQGPQFIFQYYREEENGRGNFPPRFSGLQFPNYSSELNVNALELDDSALYLCASSSRRGTEAFFGQGTRLTVV.

The chain couples TRBV18 to TRBJ1-1, with D possibly being TRBD1 (5 bases). This CDR3 has 13 residues. The V gene lost 6 bases and the J gene lost 5 bases, with 13 bases spanning the gap. Germline V lookup: CDR1 KGHSH, CDR2 LQKENI. The CDR3 reads CASSPFKGTEAFF. Here the CDR3 DNA reads TGTGCCAGCTCCCCATTTAAGGGGACTGAAGCTTTCTTT.

The CDR3 nucleotides are TGTGCCAGCAGCGTAGCGGCGGGGGGTGCAGATACGCAGTATTTT. This sequence encodes CASSVAAGGADTQYF. The rearrangement uses TRBV9 and TRBJ2-3; 8 bases fit TRBD2. The CDR3 has 15 residues. The V gene's germline CDR1 is SGDLS and CDR2 YYNGEE. V lost 0 bases and J lost 4; bases outside the gene matches: 4.

This clone was detected only once. This chain links TRBV30 with TRBJ1-5; TRBD1 is a possible D gene (5 bases). The V and J ends lost 6 bases and 5 bases respectively, with 11 bases between them. This CDR3 is built from 12 residues. Germline CDR1 reads GTSNPN; CDR2 reads SVGIG (reference sequence). CDR3 amino acids: CACGRGDQPQHF. DNA of the CDR3: TGTGCCTGTGGGCGGGGGGATCAGCCCCAGCATTTT.

The rearrangement links TRBV9 to TRBJ1-6; D call uncertain. Trimming shortened V by 4 bases and J by 8 bases, and 13 bases separated the two germline ends. The CDR3 extends over 14 amino acids. From germline, CDR1 is SGDLS and CDR2 YYNGEE. The CDR3 region is CASSPTPADSPLHF. The CDR3 bases are TGTGCCAGCAGCCCGACCCCAGCGGATTCACCCCTCCACTTT.

The CDR3 loop reads CAWNKPSGGVSDTQYF. CDR3 sequence (DNA): TGTGCCTGGAACAAACCTAGCGGGGGGGTCTCAGATACGCAGTATTTT. The V call is TRBV30, the J call TRBJ2-3; TRBD2 aligns across 12 bases. V trimming: 4 bases; J trimming: 4 bases; junction bases outside the gene matches: 9. Germline loops: CDR1 GTSNPN, CDR2 SVGIG (reference sequence). This CDR3 is 16 amino acids long. Full variable domain (outside the CDR3, taken from reference TRBV30 and TRBJ2-3): SQTIHQWPATLVQPVGSPLSLECTVEGTSNPNLYWYRQAAGRGLQLLFYSVGIGQISSEVPQNLSASRPQDRQFILSSKKLLLSDSGFYLCAWNKPSGGVSDTQYFGPGTRLTVL.

The chain uses TRBV30 and TRBJ2-5; D possibly corresponds to TRBD1 (6 bases). The end of the DNA fits TRBJ2-7 better, so the J call may be wrong. This CDR3 contains 14 residues. Germline V gene lookup returns CDR1 GTSNPN and CDR2 SVGIG (reference sequence). CDR3 sequence: CAWSWGPEGYEQYF. The CDR3 DNA is TGTGCCTGGAGCTGGGGGCCAGAGGGGTACGAGCAGTACTTC.

The gene calls are TRBV29-1 and TRBJ2-7; D may be TRBD1 (6 bases). In germline, CDR1 is SQVTM, CDR2 ANQGSEA. The length of the CDR3 is 12 residues. The germline V and J ends were trimmed by 4 bases and 1 base, with 8 bases remaining between them. For the CDR3, the DNA is TGCAGCGTTGTGCAGGGGTCCTACGAGCAGTACTTC. Its protein product is CSVVQGSYEQYF.

This chain connects TRBV9 to TRBJ2-1, with a weak D call TRBD2 (6 bases). V was shortened by 1 base and J by 8 bases, with 10 bases between the two germline ends. The CDR3 is 13 residues long. The germline gives CDR1 SGDLS, CDR2 YYNGEE. The CDR3 DNA sequence: TGTGCCAGCAGCGTAACTAGCTCTTATGAGCAGTTCTTC. This translates into CASSVTSSYEQFF.

This rearrangement joins TRBV18 to TRBJ1-2; 8 bases align to TRBD1. After removal of 4 bases from V and 8 bases from J, the junction contained 9 bases not matched to a gene. The CDR3 length is 14 residues. From germline, CDR1 is KGHSH and CDR2 LQKENI. As DNA, the CDR3 is TGTGCCAGCTCACTGGGGACAGGCGGTGAGGGCTACACCTTC. This gives the protein CASSLGTGGEGYTF.

The CDR3 sequence: CASSSQGGGGNTEAFF. The CDR3 DNA sequence: TGCGCCAGCAGCTCACAGGGGGGAGGGGGAAACACTGAAGCTTTCTTT. The chain combines TRBV5-1 with TRBJ1-1; the match to TRBD1 covers 8 bases. The CDR3 loop spans 16 amino acids. CDR1 and CDR2 (germline): SGHRS, YFSETQ. The junction had 9 bases not matched to a gene; V was cut back by 3 bases and J by 2 bases.

This clone has only one observation. The chain is built from TRBV2 and TRBJ2-5, with 7 positions matching TRBD2. V lost 4 bases to trimming and J lost 6 bases; unmatched junction nucleotides: 11. This CDR3 has 15 residues. The germline V gene has CDR1 SNHLY and CDR2 FYNNEI. In DNA form, the CDR3 reads TGTGCCAGCAGTGGGATACGGGGGGAGGTGCAGACCCAGTACTTC. Protein sequence: CASSGIRGEVQTQYF.

V usage is TRBV6-1 and J usage is TRBJ2-2, with 7 bases identical to TRBD1. The CDR3 contains 15 residues. V was pared by 0 bases and J by 7 bases, with 5 bases of the junction left unmatched. Germline-derived CDR1 and CDR2 are MNHNS and SASEGT. The CDR3 reads CASSEARGRIGELFF. Here the CDR3 DNA reads TGTGCCAGCAGTGAAGCGAGGGGGCGTATCGGGGAGCTGTTTTTT.

V gene TRBV6-5 combines with J gene TRBJ2-7, with a weak D call TRBD1 (6 bases). CDR1 and CDR2 from the germline V gene are MNHEY and SVGAGI. This CDR3 is built from 15 residues. V lost 2 bases, J lost 6 bases, and 17 bases lay in between. The CDR3 protein is CASSYTGIARGEQYF. The CDR3 nucleotides read TGTGCCAGCAGTTACACAGGGATCGCGAGAGGCGAGCAGTACTTC.

This clone came up a few times. V and J are TRBV19 and TRBJ2-1, with 7 bases identical to TRBD2. The V and J ends lost 7 bases and 7 bases, in that order; junction bases with no gene match: 10. The germline V gene encodes CDR1 LNHDA and CDR2 SQIVND (reference sequence). CDR3 length equals 14 residues. The CDR3 loop reads CASTIGWEGNEQFF. CDR3 DNA: TGTGCCAGTACCATAGGATGGGAGGGGAATGAGCAGTTCTTC. Variable domain in full (rest from reference TRBV19 and TRBJ2-1): DGGITQSPKYLFRKEGQNVTLSCEQNLNHDAMYWYRQDPGQGLRLIYYSQIVNDFQKGDIAEGYSVSREKKESFPLTVTSAQKNPTAFYLCASTIGWEGNEQFFGPGTRLTVL.

V and J are TRBV19 and TRBJ2-3, with D hard to call. Germline V lookup: CDR1 LNHDA, CDR2 SQIVND (reference sequence). The CDR3 has 15 residues. Trimming stripped 0 bases from V and 7 bases from J, with 14 bases between. This CDR3 reads CASSIDLYLVNTQYF. The CDR3 DNA follows: TGTGCCAGTAGTATAGATCTATACCTGGTAAATACGCAGTATTTT.

This clone was counted once. This sample includes further DNA sequences coding for the same CDR3. The chain couples TRBV6-1 to TRBJ2-5; 8 positions match TRBD2. Germline CDR1 is MNHNS and CDR2 is SASEGT. Trimming removed 4 bases from V and 5 bases from J; junction bases left unmatched: 9. This CDR3 spans 15 amino acids. Here the CDR3 DNA reads TGTGCCAGCAGTGGCCGACGGGGGGGCGGGGAGACCCAGTACTTC. This gives the protein CASSGRRGGGETQYF.